These 25 T cell receptor beta chains originate from one sample sequenced in a study of T cell responses to AZD1222 COVID-19 vaccine. Measured with immunoSEQ multiplex PCR; TCRdb has only the in-frame clones, and not every one. The sample lists some 280,000 clones; roughly 93% were seen once. The specimen comprised peripheral blood, sampled 28 days after the second AZD1222 dose. The receptors derive from an adult who received the AZD1222 COVID-19 vaccine.

The chain couples TRBV5-1 to TRBJ2-2; D remains ambiguous. The CDR3 covers 11 residues. Germline CDR1 is SGHRS and CDR2 is YFSETQ. Trimming took 4 bases from V and 4 from J, leaving 2 bases between them. CDR3 DNA sequence: TGCGCCAGCAGCGCCACCGGGGAGCTGTTTTTT. It yields the protein CASSATGELFF.

The chain recombines TRBV9 with TRBJ1-6, with D perhaps TRBD1 (6 bases). This CDR3 region has 15 residues. Germline V CDR1 and CDR2: SGDLS, YYNGEE. The ends were cut back, 0 bases at V and 7 bases at J, with 11 bases in the middle. The CDR3 nucleotides read TGTGCCAGCAGCGTAGGGGGGGGGCGCAATTCACCCCTCCACTTT. It translates to CASSVGGGRNSPLHF.

A word on this clone: At one of its ends the junction is not consistent with the germline gene, which may arise from a read error. The V gene is TRBV23-1, the J gene TRBJ2-7; tentative D call: TRBD2 (5 bases). TRBV23-1 is annotated as an ORF whose role is uncertain. CDR3 length: 14 amino acids. This CDR3 is CASSQSRPRRVFPF. The CDR3 DNA is TGCGCCAGCAGTCAATCGAGGCCAAGGCGGGTCTTCCCTTTC.

This clone has only one observation. The rearrangement joins TRBV6-5 to TRBJ1-6; D is unresolved. The CDR3 covers 16 residues. Deletions cut 0 bases from V and 6 bases from J, with 12 bases between. CDR1 is MNHEY and CDR2 is SVGAGI in the germline V gene. CDR3 region: CASSYSTSSSNSPLHF. The CDR3 DNA reads as TGTGCCAGCAGTTACTCGACGTCCAGCTCTAATTCACCCCTCCACTTT.

The chain joins TRBV9 to TRBJ1-1; 7 bases fit TRBD1. The length of the CDR3 is 13 residues. Germline V gene sequence: CDR1 SGDLS, CDR2 YYNGEE. V gave up 3 bases and J gave up 9 bases; unmatched junction bases: 8. The CDR3 here is CASSADTGAKAFF. In nucleotides, the CDR3 is TGTGCCAGCAGCGCGGACACAGGGGCTAAAGCTTTCTTT.

The J gene is TRBJ2-2, the V gene TRBV19, with D perhaps given as TRBD1 or TRBD2 (5 bases each). Between the trimmed V and J ends, which lost 4 bases and 4 bases, there was a span of 16 bases. CDR1 is LNHDA and CDR2 is SQIVND in the germline V gene (reference sequence). The length of the CDR3 is 16 residues. The CDR3 nucleotides read TGTGCCAGTAGTACCCTACTCGGGACCCTCACCGGGGAGCTGTTTTTT. It translates to CASSTLLGTLTGELFF.

Here the CDR3 reads CATSRDHTFTNYGYTF. The DNA for the CDR3 is TGTGCCACCAGCAGAGATCATACATTCACTAACTATGGCTACACCTTC. V gene TRBV15 combines with J gene TRBJ1-2; D gene uncertain. The CDR3 runs 16 residues. Trimming took 0 bases from V and 0 from J, leaving 11 bases between them. In germline, CDR1 is LNHNV, CDR2 YYDKDF (reference sequence). Full variable domain (outside the CDR3, taken from reference TRBV15 and TRBJ1-2): DAMVIQNPRYQVTQFGKPVTLSCSQTLNHNVMYWYQQKSSQAPKLLFHYYDKDFNNEADTPDNFQSRRPNTSFCFLDIRSPGLGDTAMYLCATSRDHTFTNYGYTFGSGTRLTVV.

The rearrangement joins TRBV3-1 (or the pseudogene TRBV3-2) to TRBJ1-6; D may be TRBD1 (5 bases). Trimming removed 4 bases from V and 4 bases from J, with 5 bases in between. CDR1 is LGHDT and CDR2 is YNNKEL in the germline V gene (reference sequence). This CDR3 has 13 residues. In DNA form, the CDR3 reads TGTGCCAGCAGCCGGGGGTATAATTCACCCCTCCACTTT. Protein product: CASSRGYNSPLHF.

V gene TRBV29-1 combines with J gene TRBJ1-2; D is unresolved. V was shortened by 7 bases and J by 4 bases, with 16 bases between the two germline ends. CDR1 SQVTM and CDR2 ANQGSEA come from the germline V gene. The CDR3 has 13 residues. CDR3 residues: CSASGNGVYGYTF. The DNA for the CDR3 is TGCAGCGCTTCCGGGAACGGGGTCTATGGCTACACCTTC.

V and J are TRBV30 and TRBJ1-5; the D is unclear. V was pared by 3 bases and J by 1 base, with 7 bases between. Germline loops: CDR1 GTSNPN, CDR2 SVGIG (reference sequence). The CDR3 sequence is 13 residues long. In nucleotides, the CDR3 is TGTGCCTGGAGCTCGACAAGCAATCAGCCCCAGCATTTT. Its protein is CAWSSTSNQPQHF.

This chain connects TRBV28 to TRBJ2-7; no clear D gene. V was trimmed by 2 bases and J by 6 bases, leaving 5 bases between them. The CDR3 sequence is 11 residues long. Germline V gene data show CDR1 as MDHEN and CDR2 as SYDVKM. CDR3 sequence: CASSLTGEQYF. The CDR3 nucleotides are TGTGCCAGCAGTTTAACGGGCGAGCAGTACTTC.

The chain employs TRBV24-1 and TRBJ1-2; the D is unclear. The V gene's germline CDR1 is KGHDR and CDR2 SFDVKD. Trimming cost V 4 bases and J 6 bases, with 20 bases left between them. The CDR3 runs 16 residues. CDR3 region: CATSDSSERTLHGYTF. In DNA form, the CDR3 reads TGTGCCACCAGTGACTCCTCCGAGAGGACCCTTCATGGCTACACCTTC.

The chain is built from TRBV14 and TRBJ1-2; unclear D gene. Germline CDR1 reads SGHDN; CDR2 reads FVKESK. V dropped 5 bases and J dropped 3 bases, with 10 bases sitting between them. The CDR3 consists of 13 residues. The CDR3 loop reads CASSRAQYYGYTF. In nucleotides, the CDR3 is TGTGCCAGCAGCAGGGCACAGTACTATGGCTACACCTTC.

A single count supports this clone. CDR3 sequence: CASSQAGGWAYEQYF. CDR3 nucleotides: TGTGCCAGCAGCCAAGCGGGGGGCTGGGCCTACGAGCAGTACTTC. The V and J genes are TRBV3-1 (or the pseudogene TRBV3-2) and TRBJ2-7; the D gene is possibly TRBD2 (7 bases). The CDR3 has 15 residues. Germline CDR1 and CDR2: LGHDT and YNNKEL (reference sequence). V lost 1 base and J lost 2, with 12 bases in between.

This clone has just a few counts. The chain joins TRBV3-1 (or the pseudogene TRBV3-2) to TRBJ1-1; perhaps TRBD1 as D (6 bases). Germline V gene sequence: CDR1 LGHDT, CDR2 YNNKEL (reference sequence). Between the trimmed V and J ends, which lost 8 bases and 1 base, there was a span of 14 bases. CDR3 size: 14 residues. The CDR3 loop is CASAGATGNTEAFF. CDR3 sequence (DNA): TGTGCCAGCGCCGGCGCGACAGGGAACACTGAAGCTTTCTTT.

V and J are TRBV25-1 and TRBJ2-1; 9 bases align to TRBD2. V trimming: 7 bases; J trimming: 4 bases; junction bases outside the gene matches: 8. CDR3 length equals 15 residues. Germline-derived CDR1 and CDR2 are MGHDK and SYGVNS. Written as DNA, the CDR3 is TGTGCCAGCACCGGCCTAGCGGGGAATTACAATGAGCAGTTCTTC. This encodes CASTGLAGNYNEQFF. The full variable domain, completed using reference TRBV25-1 and TRBJ2-1, is EADIYQTPRYLVIGTGKKITLECSQTMGHDKMYWYQQDPGMELHLIHYSYGVNSTEKGDLSSESTVSRIRTEHFPLTLESARPSHTSQYLCASTGLAGNYNEQFFGPGTRLTVL.

The chain combines TRBV4-2 with TRBJ2-7, with D perhaps TRBD1 (5 bases). Trimming removed 1 base at V and 2 bases at J, with 9 bases between. CDR3 length: 14 amino acids. Germline CDR1 is LGHNA and CDR2 is YNFKEQ. In nucleotides, the CDR3 is TGTGCCAGCAGCCAAGCAGGGCTTGCCTACGAGCAGTACTTC. This sequence encodes CASSQAGLAYEQYF.

The chain is built from TRBV9 and TRBJ2-1; 14 nucleotides align to TRBD2. The CDR3 consists of 18 residues. V lost 3 bases, J lost 0 bases, and 5 bases stayed unmatched. CDR1 and CDR2 from the germline V gene are SGDLS and YYNGEE. Here the CDR3 DNA reads TGTGCCAGCAGCGCAGGACTAGCGGGGGGAAACTCCTACAATGAGCAGTTCTTC. This gives the protein CASSAGLAGGNSYNEQFF. Variable domain in full (rest from reference TRBV9 and TRBJ2-1): DSGVTQTPKHLITATGQRVTLRCSPRSGDLSVYWYQQSLDQGLQFLIQYYNGEERAKGNILERFSAQQFPDLHSELNLSSLELGDSALYFCASSAGLAGGNSYNEQFFGPGTRLTVL.

The chain combines TRBV6-5 with TRBJ2-3; D possibly corresponds to TRBD1 (6 bases). In germline, CDR1 is MNHEY, CDR2 SVGAGI. The CDR3 length is 12 residues. Trimming took off 8 bases at V and 4 bases at J, with 10 bases between the two ends. The CDR3 here is CASVYRADTQYF. The CDR3 DNA sequence: TGTGCCAGCGTTTACAGGGCAGATACGCAGTATTTT.

V and J are TRBV3-1 (or the pseudogene TRBV3-2) and TRBJ2-1; D is possibly TRBD1 (6 bases). V was trimmed by 1 base and J by 0 bases, leaving 13 bases between them. The CDR3 spans 17 residues. The germline V gene encodes CDR1 LGHDT and CDR2 YNNKEL (reference sequence). CDR3 in DNA: TGTGCCAGCAGCCAAGGGCAGGGGCCTAGCTCCTACAATGAGCAGTTCTTC. Translating gives CASSQGQGPSSYNEQFF.

V usage is TRBV28 and J usage is TRBJ1-4, with no clear D. Per the germline V gene, CDR1 is MDHEN and CDR2 is SYDVKM. The CDR3 extends over 15 amino acids. The V end was cut by 4 bases, the J end by 6 bases, with 15 bases between. CDR3 bases: TGTGCCAGCAGTTCTCACAGTCCTGGGTATGAAAAACTGTTTTTT. Its protein product is CASSSHSPGYEKLFF.

The CDR3 nucleotides read TGTGCCAGCACCTCATGGACAGCCAAGAACACTGAAGCTTTCTTT. Its translation: CASTSWTAKNTEAFF. The V gene is TRBV28, the J gene TRBJ1-1; weak D call: TRBD1 (6 bases). The CDR3 extends over 15 amino acids. Germline CDR1 reads MDHEN; CDR2 reads SYDVKM. V dropped 7 bases and J dropped 1 base, with 16 bases sitting between them.

The chain combines TRBV4-1 with TRBJ2-7; unclear D gene. The CDR3 covers 14 residues. Trimming took 1 base from V and 0 from J, leaving 7 bases between them. Germline lookup yields CDR1 MGHRA and CDR2 YSYEKL. Here the CDR3 reads CASSQAGFSYEQYF. In DNA form, the CDR3 reads TGCGCCAGCAGCCAAGCCGGGTTCTCCTACGAGCAGTACTTC.

The V and J genes are TRBV5-1 and TRBJ2-1; 7 bases agree with TRBD1. The V gene's germline CDR1 is SGHRS and CDR2 YFSETQ. CDR3 length: 16 residues. Losses at the gene ends were 0 bases for V and 2 bases for J; bases not matched to a gene: 5. The CDR3 loop is CASSLVSGTAYNEQFF. The CDR3 bases are TGCGCCAGCAGCTTGGTTTCCGGGACAGCCTACAATGAGCAGTTCTTC.

The rearrangement links TRBV5-6 to TRBJ2-3; no clear D gene. The V end lost 0 bases, the J end lost 3 bases, and 11 bases lay between the germline ends. Looked up from germline, CDR1 is SGHDT and CDR2 is YYEEEE. This CDR3 contains 15 residues. CDR3: CASSLEAWGTDTQYF. The CDR3 nucleotides are TGTGCCAGCAGCTTGGAGGCATGGGGTACAGATACGCAGTATTTT.